This TCR beta chain was sequenced during a study of blood T cell repertoires in COVID-19 (dated by TCRdb to about 2020). Regarding the research as a whole: Samples covering the acute and convalescent phases of COVID-19 were provided by collaborators in the United States, Italy and Spain. The prospective study material was composed of cDNA or gDNA derived from T cells, B-cell-depleted T cells, or PBMCs. The dataset comprised deeply sampled blood TCRbeta repertoires from subjects exposed to, actively infected with, or recovered from COVID-19. A freely available public database, intended as a resource for researchers studying the immune response to SARS-CoV-2, is where the repertoires were released. The samples were drawn from two sources: the first 160 participants of the ongoing ImmuneRACE study, and 1,254 subjects contributed by 6 global collaborators. The sample metadata nearly always contained a de-identified subject ID, COVID-19 status, age in years and sex. HLA class I and class II types, where available, came from metadata supplied by the sample provider rather than from assay-based typing.

Enrolling through a virtual design, the prospective study's participants ranged in age from roughly 18 to 100 years and lived across more than 20 United States geographic areas. To assign participants to cohorts, the prospective study relied on clinical history that participants themselves reported in a screening survey and a study questionnaire. ImmuneRACE Cohort 3 recovered participants were defined by two consecutive negative NP/OP PCR tests, healthcare professional clearance, or symptom resolution. Each participant in the prospective study had whole blood, serum and a nasopharyngeal or oropharyngeal swab collected by mobile phlebotomists. Additional blood draws and questionnaires over an approximately two-month period could optionally be provided by prospective study participants. Before DNA extraction, prospective study blood samples were shipped either frozen or at room temperature. A remark on this clone: What this receptor recognizes is not known. Base quality data are lacking; no much larger clone is found one base away.

TCRbeta CDR3 regions were amplified from genomic DNA using the immunoSEQ Assay, a bias-controlled multiplex PCR. Processing in the source paper ran as follows. Within the assay, amplification of reference gene primers was used to estimate how many nucleated cells each sample contained. Sequence reads were collapsed and filtered to measure the absolute abundance of every unique TCRbeta CDR3 rearrangement. For each sample, productive Simpson clonality was calculated by taking the square root of Simpson's diversity index across productive rearrangements. The immuneACCESS repertoire file appears here via TCRdb, limited to in-frame rearrangements. These files lack a portion of the clones; in checked studies, under half of the deficit traces to unresolved V genes, and the cause of the others is not known. From that table come the V and J calls and clone size; the DNA was used to work out D and trimming. For this sample the table gives around 230,000 clones, of which approximately 84% were detected only once. The ten largest clonotypes hold 15% of the sample.

On the study overall, not on this receptor specifically: How much clinical and demographic metadata was included differed by source and by participant, and the metadata was provided uncurated.

Unmatched junction bases come to 5, with V trimmed by 6 bases and J by 4 bases. Inclusive of the bounding cysteine and phenylalanine, the CDR3 is 14 residues long. Only CDR3 DNA is held: 42 bases, read in frame from base 1. Reading the germline V gene (reference sequence) gives CDR1 LGHDT and CDR2 YNNKEL. The sequence is built from TRBV3-1 (or the pseudogene TRBV3-2) and TRBJ2-3, and 9 junctional nucleotides match TRBD2. The clonotype was recovered from a man in his forties who had recovered from COVID-19. Sequences were obtained from PBMCs or T cells enriched from blood (not recorded which). The CDR3 protein sequence reads: CASRSSGSPDTQYF. The nucleotides read TGTGCCAGCAGAAGTAGCGGGAGCCCAGATACGCAGTATTTT.